The clone carrying this TCR beta chain was detected a few times. The data are from a study of CD8 T cells in ankylosing spondylitis. Trimming shortened V by 8 bases and J by 4 bases, and 18 bases separated the two germline ends. This CDR3 has 15 residues. TCRdb processed the 5' RACE reads anew with MiXCR; each CDR3 protein has one entry. This table has approximately 250,000 distinct CDR3 sequences, approximately 10% appearing once. Sequenced: blood, either unsorted or a sorted T cell fraction (not recorded which). The receptor was derived from a male donor with ankylosing spondylitis or in good health (not recorded which). This chain joins TRBV12-3 or TRBV12-4 and TRBJ1-5; D may be TRBD1 (5 bases). This CDR3 reads CASLPSGAGNQPQHF. DNA of the CDR3: TGTGCCAGCCTTCCTAGCGGGGCAGGTAATCAGCCCCAGCATTTT.